This TCR beta chain was identified during a study of cytomegalovirus exposure and HLA in healthy donors. Germline V gene sequence: CDR1 MNHEY, CDR2 SMNVEV (reference sequence). Trimming took off 3 bases at V and 1 base at J, with 11 bases between the two ends. The CDR3 is 15 amino acids. The study ran its PCR with 60 Vbeta and 13 Jbeta primers. Sequencing used immunoSEQ multiplex PCR; TCRdb keeps in-frame clones, though not all of them. The sample consists of 80,000 to 100,000 clones, about 78% of them appearing once. The clonotype comes from a man in his forties in good health and CMV-seronegative. This rearrangement joins TRBV27 to TRBJ2-3; D not resolved. Material for sequencing was PBMCs. CDR3: CASSFQVRGTDTQYF. DNA for the CDR3: TGTGCCAGCAGTTTTCAGGTTCGCGGCACAGATACGCAGTATTTT.